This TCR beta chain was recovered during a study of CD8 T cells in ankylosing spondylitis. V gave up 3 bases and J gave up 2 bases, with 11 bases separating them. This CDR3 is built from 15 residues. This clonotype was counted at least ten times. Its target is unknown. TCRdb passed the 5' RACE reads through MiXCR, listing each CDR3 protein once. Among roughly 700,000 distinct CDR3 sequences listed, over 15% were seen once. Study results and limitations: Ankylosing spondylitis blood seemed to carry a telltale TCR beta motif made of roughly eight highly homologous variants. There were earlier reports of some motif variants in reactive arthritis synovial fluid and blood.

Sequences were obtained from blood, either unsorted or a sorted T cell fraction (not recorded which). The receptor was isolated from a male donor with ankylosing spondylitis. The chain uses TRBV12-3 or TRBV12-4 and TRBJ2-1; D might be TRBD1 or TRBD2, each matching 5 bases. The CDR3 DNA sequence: TGTGCCAGCAGTTTGGGGCTAGCCCCCTACAATGAGCAGTTCTTC. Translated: CASSLGLAPYNEQFF.